One sample yielded the 21 T cell receptor beta chains listed below, sequenced in a study of Ad26.COV2.S vaccination and SARS-CoV-2 variants. Assay: immunoSEQ multiplex PCR; the TCRdb copy retains only in-frame clones and omits some. Among about 680,000 clones listed, 80% to 90% were seen once. Documented treatment: approximately 18 received Ad26.COV2.S at low or high dose, single or two shots; 5 received placebo; per-sample allocation not given. Collection of the samples took place on day 63 after the first injection of vaccine or placebo. Sequences were derived from peripheral blood, sampled in a trial of Ad26.COV2.S vaccine versus placebo. The origin of the receptors is a person between 18 and 60 years old who received the Ad26.COV2.S COVID-19 vaccine or a placebo.

The CDR3: CASGQGAEGLFF. CDR3 nucleotides: TGTGCCAGTGGACAGGGGGCTGAGGGACTGTTTTTT. The V and J genes are TRBV2 and TRBJ1-4, with 11 bases lining up with TRBD1. In germline, CDR1 is SNHLY, CDR2 FYNNEI. The CDR3 runs to 12 residues. The V gene end was trimmed by 9 bases and the J gene end by 13 bases; junction bases not matched to a gene: 7.

This chain uses TRBV7-2 with TRBJ1-1; D is unclear. CDR1 SGHTA and CDR2 FQGNSA come from the germline V gene. This CDR3 has 14 amino acids. The V and J ends lost 5 bases and 3 bases respectively, with 13 bases between them. As DNA, the CDR3 is TGTGCCAGCAGCCCCCGGCCGCATGACACTGAAGCTTTCTTT. Its protein is CASSPRPHDTEAFF.

The rearrangement links TRBV13 to TRBJ1-2; 9 bases match TRBD1. Germline CDR1 PRHDT, CDR2 FYEKMQ (reference sequence). V was clipped by 2 bases and J by 4 bases; unmatched bases: 2. CDR3 size: 14 residues. CDR3 nucleotides: TGTGCCAGCAGCTTACGGGACAGGGTCTATGGCTACACCTTC. Amino acid sequence: CASSLRDRVYGYTF.

V and J are TRBV18 and TRBJ1-4, with TRBD1 as a possible D gene (6 bases). V shed 0 bases and J shed 8 bases, with 13 bases lying between them. The germline gives CDR1 KGHSH, CDR2 LQKENI. The CDR3 has 15 residues. The CDR3 sequence: CASSPPGGREEKLFF. The CDR3 nucleotides read TGTGCCAGCTCACCACCAGGGGGAAGGGAGGAAAAACTGTTTTTT.

J is TRBJ1-3 and V is TRBV7-9; D is unresolved. This CDR3 region has 16 residues. From germline, CDR1 is SEHNR and CDR2 FQNEAQ (reference sequence). V lost 2 bases to trimming and J lost 0 bases, with 11 bases between them. This CDR3 reads CASSLFTSFSGNTIYF. The CDR3 DNA reads TGTGCCAGCAGCTTATTTACGTCCTTCTCTGGAAACACCATATATTTT.

V usage is TRBV27 and J usage is TRBJ1-5; D remains unclear. Germline CDR1 MNHEY, CDR2 SMNVEV (reference sequence). This CDR3 has 13 amino acids. Trimming pared 5 bases from V and 1 base from J, leaving 6 bases between. The chain's CDR3 is CASSGLSNQPQHF. DNA of the CDR3: TGTGCCAGCAGTGGCCTGAGCAATCAGCCCCAGCATTTT.

The rearrangement uses TRBV10-3 and TRBJ2-7; TRBD1 matches 7 bases. Germline V CDR1 and CDR2: ENHRY, SYGVKD. This CDR3 region has 12 residues. The V segment lost 11 bases and the J segment 3 bases; nucleotides outside the gene matches: 7. CDR3 sequence reads: CAVATGSYEQYF. CDR3 bases: TGTGCCGTTGCGACAGGGAGCTACGAGCAGTACTTC.

The J gene is TRBJ1-6, the V gene TRBV27; no clear D. From germline, CDR1 is MNHEY and CDR2 SMNVEV (reference sequence). V was cut by 3 bases and J by 0 bases, with 6 bases left in between. The CDR3 spans 15 residues. DNA for the CDR3: TGTGCCAGCAGTTTCATGAGCTCCTATAATTCACCCCTCCACTTT. It is translated as CASSFMSSYNSPLHF.

V is TRBV29-1 and J is TRBJ1-4; no reliable D call. Trimming removed 1 base from V and 11 bases from J, with 14 bases in between. Per the germline V gene, CDR1 is SQVTM and CDR2 is ANQGSEA. This CDR3 contains 13 residues. The DNA for the CDR3 is TGCAGCGTTGAAGCGGACGGCCGCGGGAAACTGTTTTTT. This gives the protein CSVEADGRGKLFF.

The rearrangement joins TRBV7-6 to TRBJ1-4; D is ambiguous. The CDR3 contains 14 residues. Germline CDR1 is SGHVS and CDR2 is FNYEAQ. V was clipped by 2 bases and J by 4 bases, with 8 bases between them. This CDR3 reads CASSLTQINEKLFF. CDR3 coding DNA: TGTGCCAGCAGCTTAACACAGATTAATGAAAAACTGTTTTTT. The full variable domain, rest sourced from reference TRBV7-6 and TRBJ1-4, is GAGVSQSPRYKVTKRGQDVALRCDPISGHVSLYWYRQALGQGPEFLTYFNYEAQQDKSGLPNDRFSAERPEGSISTLTIQRTEQRDSAMYRCASSLTQINEKLFFGSGTQLSVL.

The genes are TRBV19 and TRBJ1-6, with TRBD1 identical over 9 bases. The CDR3 is made up of 15 amino acids. With V trimmed by 3 bases and J by 6 bases, 3 bases remained unmatched. Per the germline V gene, CDR1 is LNHDA and CDR2 is SQIVND (reference sequence). CDR3 coding DNA: TGTGCCAGTAGTATCGGGACAGGGCCTAATTCACCCCTCCACTTT. It yields the protein CASSIGTGPNSPLHF.

J is TRBJ2-7 and V is TRBV5-1; D may be TRBD1 (5 bases). The CDR3 sequence is 14 residues long. Deletions cut 0 bases from V and 4 bases from J, with 11 bases between. The V gene's germline CDR1 is SGHRS and CDR2 YFSETQ. The CDR3 bases are TGCGCCAGCAGCTTGGAGCAGGGCCGGTACGAGCAGTACTTC. It encodes CASSLEQGRYEQYF.

This chain connects TRBV10-2 to TRBJ2-3, with 8 nucleotides matching TRBD2. The CDR3 spans 15 residues. Looked up from germline, CDR1 is WSHSY and CDR2 is SAAADI. V lost 4 bases to trimming and J lost 3 bases; unmatched junction nucleotides: 6. CDR3 nucleotides: TGCGCCAGCAGTGGAAAGCGGGAGACGACAGATACGCAGTATTTT. Amino acids: CASSGKRETTDTQYF.

V and J are TRBV2 and TRBJ1-5; D may be TRBD1 (5 bases). This CDR3 contains 15 residues. Trimming pared 4 bases from V and 3 bases from J, leaving 13 bases between. Germline CDR1 and CDR2: SNHLY and FYNNEI. This CDR3 reads CASSVGRADNQPQHF. Written as DNA, the CDR3 is TGTGCCAGCAGTGTGGGCAGGGCCGACAATCAGCCCCAGCATTTT.

As DNA, the CDR3 is TGTGCCAGCAGGCCTACCGGAAACTATGGCTACACCTTC. This translates into CASRPTGNYGYTF. The V gene is TRBV7-2, the J gene TRBJ1-2; D gene unclear. The CDR3 length is 13 residues. V lost 6 bases, J lost 2 bases, and 10 bases lay in between. Germline CDR1 and CDR2: SGHTA and FQGNSA. Looking up the rest from reference TRBV7-2 and TRBJ1-2 gives the full variable domain: GAGVSQSPSNKVTEKGKDVELRCDPISGHTALYWYRQSLGQGLEFLIYFQGNSAPDKSGLPSDRFSAERTGGSVSTLTIQRTQQEDSAVYLCASRPTGNYGYTFGSGTRLTVV.

The V call is TRBV2, the J call TRBJ2-5; 13 nucleotides match TRBD2. J gave up 1 base and V 7 bases, and 3 bases lay outside the gene matches. The CDR3 has 15 residues. Germline CDR1 reads SNHLY; CDR2 reads FYNNEI. The CDR3 DNA is TGTGCCAGCAAGGGACTAGCGGGGTCCCAAGAGACCCAGTACTTC. This encodes CASKGLAGSQETQYF.

The chain is built from TRBV12-3 or TRBV12-4 and TRBJ1-2; D perhaps matches TRBD1 (6 bases). This CDR3 comprises 13 residues. With 4 bases removed from V and 5 bases from J, the gap between germline ends came to 11 bases. The CDR3 sequence: CASSSRGGYGYTF. The DNA for the CDR3 is TGTGCCAGCAGTTCCAGGGGAGGGTATGGCTACACCTTC.

This chain connects TRBV4-3 to TRBJ1-2; possible D gene TRBD1, 6 bases. The CDR3 totals 13 residues. Per germline, CDR1 LGHNA and CDR2 YSLEER. Trimming cost V 1 base and J 8 bases, with 11 bases left between them. The CDR3 loop is CASSQVGTRGYTF. CDR3 sequence (DNA): TGCGCCAGCAGCCAAGTTGGGACACGAGGCTACACCTTC.

This chain links TRBV9 with TRBJ1-1; D remains ambiguous. V was pared by 4 bases and J by 4 bases, with 8 bases between. Germline lookup yields CDR1 SGDLS and CDR2 YYNGEE. This CDR3 is 12 amino acids long. CDR3 bases: TGTGCCAGCAGCATCGGAGGCACTGAAGCTTTCTTT. Its translation is CASSIGGTEAFF. The entire variable domain, with the rest obtained from reference TRBV9 and TRBJ1-1, is as follows: DSGVTQTPKHLITATGQRVTLRCSPRSGDLSVYWYQQSLDQGLQFLIQYYNGEERAKGNILERFSAQQFPDLHSELNLSSLELGDSALYFCASSIGGTEAFFGQGTRLTVV.

The rearrangement links TRBV5-5 to TRBJ2-3; the D is unclear. The germline gives CDR1 SGHKS, CDR2 YYEKEE (reference sequence). Trimming removed 0 bases from V and 2 bases from J, with 10 bases in between. The length of the CDR3 is 15 residues. CDR3 amino acids: CASSLVAVPTDTQYF. Here the CDR3 DNA reads TGTGCCAGCAGCTTGGTTGCTGTACCCACAGATACGCAGTATTTT.

The V and J genes are TRBV27 and TRBJ2-7; D might be TRBD2 (6 bases). The germline CDR1 and CDR2 sequences are MNHEY and SMNVEV (reference sequence). V shed 7 bases and J shed 1 base, with 14 bases lying between them. The CDR3 is 14 residues long. CDR3 region: CASKGLTASYEQYF. CDR3 sequence (DNA): TGTGCCAGCAAGGGACTTACCGCTTCCTACGAGCAGTACTTC.